This TCR beta chain appears in the sequencing data of a study of T cell responses to AZD1222 COVID-19 vaccine. Comment on this clone: Its cognate antigen is unknown.

Findings and limits, study-wide: Donors were largely white British and mainly female; clonal diversity was possibly underestimated. With two AZD1222 doses given, Spike-specific TCR breadth and depth both rose.

Germline V gene lookup returns CDR1 MGHRA and CDR2 YSYEKL. The CDR3 is made up of 14 amino acids. The germline V and J ends were trimmed by 0 bases and 5 bases, with 10 bases remaining between them. The method was immunoSEQ multiplex PCR; TCRdb's version includes in-frame clones alone and lacks a portion of them. The table lists about 130,000 clones, roughly 93% of them singletons, with around 0.98% in the top ten. This material consisted of peripheral blood, taken 28 days after the second AZD1222 dose. The genes are TRBV4-1 and TRBJ1-2; no reliable D call. The receptor was isolated from an adult who received the AZD1222 COVID-19 vaccine. This chain's CDR3 is CASSQDWAGYGYTF. The CDR3 nucleotides are TGCGCCAGCAGCCAAGACTGGGCAGGTTATGGCTACACCTTC.